The 3 T cell receptor beta chains below all came from one sample that was sequenced in a study of PD-1 blockade in classical Hodgkin lymphoma. Each patient's relapse followed autologous stem cell transplantation, and brentuximab vedotin exposure varied. Sequencing used immunoSEQ multiplex PCR; TCRdb keeps in-frame clones, though not all of them. The sample has approximately 50,000 clones; 70% to 90% are singletons. This sample comprised peripheral blood mononuclear cells (PBMCs), obtained before the second cycle of nivolumab. The source is a human donor with classical Hodgkin lymphoma.

The chain is built from TRBV5-6 and TRBJ2-5; no clear D gene. Germline lookup yields CDR1 SGHDT and CDR2 YYEEEE. This CDR3 comprises 11 residues. The V gene lost 2 bases and the J gene lost 5 bases, with 4 bases spanning the gap. The CDR3 nucleotides are TGTGCCAGCAGCTTCGGGGAGACCCAGTACTTC. Translated: CASSFGETQYF. The variable domain in full, completed from reference TRBV5-6 and TRBJ2-5, reads DAGVTQSPTHLIKTRGQQVTLRCSPKSGHDTVSWYQQALGQGPQFIFQYYEEEERQRGNFPDRFSGHQFPNYSSELNVNALLLGDSALYLCASSFGETQYFGPGTRLLVL.

This chain links TRBV2 with TRBJ1-6; no definite D call. The CDR3 extends over 11 amino acids. Trimming took 3 bases from V and 9 from J, leaving 3 bases between them. CDR1 is SNHLY and CDR2 is FYNNEI in the germline V gene. The CDR3 reads CASSETSPLHF. The CDR3, as DNA: TGTGCCAGCAGTGAGACTTCACCCCTCCACTTT.

This clone is a singleton in its sample. The chain recombines TRBV4-1 with TRBJ2-1; 9 nucleotides agree with TRBD2. The ends lost 5 bases at V and 8 bases at J; junction bases unmatched: 7. The CDR3 is 14 residues long. CDR1 and CDR2 from the germline V gene are MGHRA and YSYEKL. The CDR3 region is CASSFPGLAYEQFF. The DNA for the CDR3 is TGCGCCAGCAGCTTCCCGGGACTAGCCTATGAGCAGTTCTTC.